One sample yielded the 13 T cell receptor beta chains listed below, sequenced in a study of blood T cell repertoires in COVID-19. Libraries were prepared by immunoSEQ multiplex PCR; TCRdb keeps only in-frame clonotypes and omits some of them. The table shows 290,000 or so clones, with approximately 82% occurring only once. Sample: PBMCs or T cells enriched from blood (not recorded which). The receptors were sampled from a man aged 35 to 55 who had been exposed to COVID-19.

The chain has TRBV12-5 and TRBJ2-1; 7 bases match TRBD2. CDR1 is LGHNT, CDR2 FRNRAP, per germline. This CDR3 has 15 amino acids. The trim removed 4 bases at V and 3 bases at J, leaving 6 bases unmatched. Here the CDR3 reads CASGYVGGVYNEQFF. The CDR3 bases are TGTGCTAGTGGTTATGTGGGAGGGGTCTACAATGAGCAGTTCTTC.

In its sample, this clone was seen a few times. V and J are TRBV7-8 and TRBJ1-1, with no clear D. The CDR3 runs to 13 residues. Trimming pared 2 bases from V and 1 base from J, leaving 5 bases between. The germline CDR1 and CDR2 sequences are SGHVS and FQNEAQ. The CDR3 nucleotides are TGTGCCAGCAGCTTAACTAGGAACACTGAAGCTTTCTTT. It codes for CASSLTRNTEAFF.

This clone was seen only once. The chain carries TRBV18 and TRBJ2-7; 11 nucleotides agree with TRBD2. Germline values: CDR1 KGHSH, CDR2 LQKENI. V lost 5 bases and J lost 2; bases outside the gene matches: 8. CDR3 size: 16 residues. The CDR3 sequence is CASSTTTSGSTYEQYF. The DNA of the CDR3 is TGTGCCAGCTCAACGACTACTAGCGGGAGTACCTACGAGCAGTACTTC.

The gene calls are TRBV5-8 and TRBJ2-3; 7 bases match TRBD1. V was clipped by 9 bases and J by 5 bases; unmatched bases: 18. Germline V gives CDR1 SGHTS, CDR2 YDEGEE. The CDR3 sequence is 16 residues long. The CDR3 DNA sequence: TGTGCCACCGCGCCGTGGGGCGAGGGGGCGGGAGATACGCAGTATTTT. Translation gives CATAPWGEGAGDTQYF.

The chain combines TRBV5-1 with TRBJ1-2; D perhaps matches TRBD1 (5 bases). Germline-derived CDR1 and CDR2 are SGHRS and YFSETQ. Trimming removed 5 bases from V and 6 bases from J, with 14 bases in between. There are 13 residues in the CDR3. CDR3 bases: TGCGCCAGCAGTTACTCGCAGGGTAATGGCTACACCTTC. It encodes CASSYSQGNGYTF.

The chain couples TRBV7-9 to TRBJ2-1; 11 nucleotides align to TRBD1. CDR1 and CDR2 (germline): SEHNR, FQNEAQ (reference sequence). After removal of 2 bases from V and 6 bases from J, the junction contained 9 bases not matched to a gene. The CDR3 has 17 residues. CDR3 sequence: CASSLIIGTGGVNEQFF. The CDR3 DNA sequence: TGTGCCAGCAGCTTAATAATAGGGACAGGGGGTGTCAATGAGCAGTTCTTC.

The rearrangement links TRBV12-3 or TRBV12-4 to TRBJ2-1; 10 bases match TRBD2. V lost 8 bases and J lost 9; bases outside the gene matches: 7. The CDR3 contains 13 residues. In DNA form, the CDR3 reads TGTGCCAGCTTACTAGCGGGAAAGATTGAGCAGTTCTTC. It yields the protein CASLLAGKIEQFF.

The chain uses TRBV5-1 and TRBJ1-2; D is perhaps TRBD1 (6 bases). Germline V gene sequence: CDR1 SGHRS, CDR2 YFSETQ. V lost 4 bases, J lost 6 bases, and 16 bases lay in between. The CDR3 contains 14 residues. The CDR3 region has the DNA TGCGCCAGCAGCAGGGGGTTGGAGACGGATGGCTACACCTTC. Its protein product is CASSRGLETDGYTF.

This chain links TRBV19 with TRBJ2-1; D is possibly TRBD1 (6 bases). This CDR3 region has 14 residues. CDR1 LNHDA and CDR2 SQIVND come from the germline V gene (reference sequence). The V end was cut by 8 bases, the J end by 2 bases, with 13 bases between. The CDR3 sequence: CASQDRAPYNEQFF. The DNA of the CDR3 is TGTGCCAGTCAGGACAGAGCTCCCTACAATGAGCAGTTCTTC.

In DNA, the CDR3 is TGTGCCTCCCAATACGGTGCAACTAATGAAAAACTGTTTTTT. It translates to CASQYGATNEKLFF. The chain employs TRBV30 and TRBJ1-4; unclear D gene. The V gene lost 7 bases and the J gene lost 0 bases, with 12 bases spanning the gap. The CDR3 length is 14 residues. CDR1 GTSNPN and CDR2 SVGIG come from the germline V gene (reference sequence).

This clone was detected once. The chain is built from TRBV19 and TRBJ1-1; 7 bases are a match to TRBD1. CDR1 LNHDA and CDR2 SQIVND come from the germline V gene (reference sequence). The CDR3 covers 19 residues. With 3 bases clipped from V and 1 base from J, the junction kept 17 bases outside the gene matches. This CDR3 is CASSIRAGGVRKKNTEAFF. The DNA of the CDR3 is TGTGCCAGTAGTATTCGGGCAGGGGGAGTTCGAAAAAAGAACACTGAAGCTTTCTTT.

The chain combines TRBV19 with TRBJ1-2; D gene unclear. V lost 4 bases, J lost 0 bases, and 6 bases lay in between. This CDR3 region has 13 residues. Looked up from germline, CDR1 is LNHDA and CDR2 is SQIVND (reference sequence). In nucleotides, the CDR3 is TGTGCCAGTAGTAGTACGGCTAACTATGGCTACACCTTC. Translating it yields CASSSTANYGYTF.

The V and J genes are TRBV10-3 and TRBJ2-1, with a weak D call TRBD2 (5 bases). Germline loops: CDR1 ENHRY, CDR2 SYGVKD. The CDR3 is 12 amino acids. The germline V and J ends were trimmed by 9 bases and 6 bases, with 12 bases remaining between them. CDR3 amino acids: CAIRTGLNEQFF. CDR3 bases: TGTGCCATTAGGACTGGCCTCAATGAGCAGTTCTTC.